This TCR beta chain was captured in a study of T-cell memory formation after mild COVID-19. Across the whole study: Largely donor-specific TCR clusters were found.

In TCRdb, the 5' RACE reads were re-called with MiXCR into one record per CDR3 protein. The sample records some 88,000 distinct CDR3 sequences, 25% being singletons. The specimen sequenced was PBMCs or a T cell subset sorted from them (not recorded which). The clonotype comes from a man aged 18-30 years who had mild COVID-19 (a few samples of this study predate the infection). Cell type and time point are not known.

CDR3 nucleotides: TGCGCCAGCAGCTTGATTCAGGGCGACACTGAAGCTTTCTTT. Translating gives CASSLIQGDTEAFF. V gene TRBV5-1 combines with J gene TRBJ1-1, with a weak D call TRBD1 (5 bases). Germline CDR1 and CDR2: SGHRS and YFSETQ. This CDR3 contains 14 residues. V was shortened by 1 base and J by 3 bases, with 10 bases between the two germline ends.